Shown below are 20 T cell receptor beta chains from a single sample sequenced in a study of cytomegalovirus exposure and HLA in healthy donors. Primers included in the PCR were 60 Vbeta and 13 Jbeta primers. Clones were sequenced by immunoSEQ multiplex PCR, and TCRdb holds only the in-frame ones, with some missing. The sample consists of about 120,000 clones, about 83% of them appearing once. The material sequenced was PBMCs. The receptors here all came from a female donor in good health and CMV-seronegative.

This sequence joins TRBV25-1 and TRBJ1-1; a possible D gene is TRBD1 (6 bases). Germline CDR1 MGHDK, CDR2 SYGVNS. The CDR3 covers 12 residues. V lost 5 bases and J lost 8, with 12 bases in between. The CDR3 DNA reads as TGTGCCAGCAGTCTCAGGGGAAGAGAAGCTTTCTTT. Protein: CASSLRGREAFF.

This clone showed up just a few times. The rearrangement uses TRBV6-6 and TRBJ2-2; no reliable D call. This CDR3 is 12 amino acids long. V lost 4 bases and J lost 7, with 7 bases in between. CDR1 MNHNY and CDR2 SVGAGI come from the germline V gene (reference sequence). The CDR3 spells CASSLSVGELFF. CDR3 nucleotide sequence: TGTGCCAGCAGTTTGTCCGTCGGGGAGCTGTTTTTT.

The rearrangement uses TRBV5-4 and TRBJ1-2, with D uncertain. V was pared by 4 bases and J by 0 bases, with 16 bases between. CDR1 is SGHNT and CDR2 is YYREEE in the germline V gene (reference sequence). This CDR3 is 16 amino acids long. This CDR3 reads CASSQNPTGSNYGYTF. The CDR3 DNA sequence: TGTGCCAGCAGCCAAAATCCGACTGGGTCTAACTATGGCTACACCTTC.

The chain recombines TRBV27 with TRBJ2-7; 10 positions match TRBD1. The V and J ends lost 3 bases and 5 bases, in that order; junction bases with no gene match: 4. Germline CDR1 and CDR2: MNHEY and SMNVEV (reference sequence). The CDR3 totals 14 residues. CDR3 nucleotides: TGTGCCAGCAGTTTGGGACAGGGGCTTGACGAGCAGTACTTC. It specifies CASSLGQGLDEQYF.

V and J are TRBV7-8 and TRBJ1-6; D gene ambiguous. With 3 bases removed from V and 0 bases from J, the gap between germline ends came to 9 bases. Germline CDR1 SGHVS, CDR2 FQNEAQ. The CDR3 runs 16 residues. The CDR3 loop reads CASSLLASSYNSPLHF. The CDR3 DNA follows: TGTGCCAGCAGCTTGTTAGCGAGCTCCTATAATTCACCCCTCCACTTT.

The CDR3 region has the DNA TGTGCCAGCAGTTTATCTGGGACAGGGTCCTACGAGCAGTACTTC. It codes for CASSLSGTGSYEQYF. The gene calls are TRBV27 and TRBJ2-7; 9 nucleotides line up with TRBD1. The J segment lost 1 base and the V segment lost 0 bases, leaving 1 base of the junction unmatched. Germline V CDR1 and CDR2: MNHEY, SMNVEV (reference sequence). CDR3 length: 15 residues.

In its sample, this clone was seen once. The rearrangement links TRBV9 to TRBJ2-7; 7 bases agree with TRBD1. Trimming cost V 0 bases and J 0 bases; bases outside gene matches: 6. Germline assignment: CDR1 SGDLS and CDR2 YYNGEE. CDR3 size: 16 residues. The CDR3 coding sequence is TGTGCCAGCAGCGTAGAGGCAGGGGGTCTCTCCTACGAGCAGTACTTC. Translation: CASSVEAGGLSYEQYF.

The chain recombines TRBV5-6 with TRBJ2-3; tentatively, D is TRBD2 (5 bases). Germline loops: CDR1 SGHDT, CDR2 YYEEEE. V was cut by 4 bases and J by 7 bases, with 13 bases left in between. There are 13 residues in the CDR3. The CDR3, as DNA: TGTGCCAGCAGCCTGACTATTCTTCATACGCAGTATTTT. Translation: CASSLTILHTQYF.

The chain uses TRBV6-7 and TRBJ1-4; D is possibly TRBD1 (5 bases). TRBV6-7 carries the ORF label, with uncertain function. The CDR3 totals 12 residues. Between the trimmed V and J ends, which lost 8 bases and 8 bases, there was a span of 12 bases. CDR3 loop: CASRGNAEKLFF. CDR3 bases: TGTGCCAGCCGGGGGAATGCCGAAAAACTGTTTTTT.

V is TRBV6-1 and J is TRBJ2-5; 11 bases fit TRBD2. CDR1 MNHNS and CDR2 SASEGT come from the germline V gene. V lost 3 bases and J lost 5; bases outside the gene matches: 5. This CDR3 is 15 amino acids long. CDR3 amino acids: CASSDSGGAYETQYF. The DNA for the CDR3 is TGTGCCAGCAGTGATAGCGGGGGGGCCTACGAGACCCAGTACTTC.

This clone has just one count. The chain is built from TRBV5-1 and TRBJ2-3, with unresolved D. Germline assignment: CDR1 SGHRS and CDR2 YFSETQ. The CDR3 sequence is 16 residues long. V dropped 0 bases and J dropped 2 bases, with 13 bases sitting between them. The CDR3 region has the DNA TGCGCCAGCAGCTTGGCCCGCTTAGCCCCCACAGATACGCAGTATTTT. Protein product: CASSLARLAPTDTQYF. Combining the CDR3 with reference TRBV5-1 and TRBJ2-3 gives the whole variable domain KAGVTQTPRYLIKTRGQQVTLSCSPISGHRSVSWYQQTPGQGLQFLFEYFSETQRNKGNFPGRFSGRQFSNSRSEMNVSTLELGDSALYLCASSLARLAPTDTQYFGPGTRLTVL.

Concerning this clone itself: Other nucleotide sequences from this sample produce the same CDR3. The gene calls are TRBV14 and TRBJ2-7, with 8 nucleotides matching TRBD1. V lost 4 bases and J lost 1; bases outside the gene matches: 3. The germline V gene has CDR1 SGHDN and CDR2 FVKESK. CDR3 length: 14 residues. The CDR3 reads CASSRTGGSYEQYF. The DNA of the CDR3 is TGTGCCAGCAGCCGAACAGGGGGTTCCTACGAGCAGTACTTC.

V usage is TRBV5-1 and J usage is TRBJ2-1, with TRBD2 matching 15 bases. The germline V gene encodes CDR1 SGHRS and CDR2 YFSETQ. The CDR3 has 15 amino acids. Trimming removed 5 bases from V and 7 bases from J; junction bases left unmatched: 4. Written as DNA, the CDR3 is TGCGCCAGCAGAGGGGGGACTAGCGGGGGGAATGAGCAGTTCTTC. Its protein product is CASRGGTSGGNEQFF.

This clone was detected a few times. This chain joins TRBV10-3 and TRBJ1-1; TRBD1 might be the D (5 bases). Germline V gives CDR1 ENHRY, CDR2 SYGVKD. The CDR3 has 13 residues. Between the trimmed V and J ends, which lost 3 bases and 3 bases, there was a span of 8 bases. The CDR3 region has the DNA TGTGCCATCAGTGATGGGGGGTACACTGAAGCTTTCTTT. This sequence encodes CAISDGGYTEAFF.

The chain employs TRBV6-6 and TRBJ2-3, with D unclear. Per germline, CDR1 MNHNY and CDR2 SVGAGI (reference sequence). The V end was cut by 4 bases, the J end by 2 bases, with 10 bases between. The CDR3 extends over 14 amino acids. The CDR3 DNA reads as TGTGCCAGCAGTTTTCAGGATTACACAGATACGCAGTATTTT. Protein: CASSFQDYTDTQYF.

This clone has more than one count but fewer than ten. The chain recombines TRBV5-1 with TRBJ2-3; 13 bases agree with TRBD2. The CDR3 runs 18 residues. Losses at the gene ends were 4 bases for V and 4 bases for J; bases not matched to a gene: 12. Germline V gene data show CDR1 as SGHRS and CDR2 as YFSETQ. CDR3 protein: CASSPGLAGAPISDTQYF. The CDR3 region has the DNA TGCGCCAGCAGCCCCGGACTAGCGGGGGCCCCCATTTCAGATACGCAGTATTTT.

The CDR3 sequence is CASSRDRVETQYF. CDR3 nucleotides: TGTGCCAGCTCACGGGACAGGGTGGAGACCCAGTACTTC. The chain combines TRBV18 with TRBJ2-5, with 9 bases aligning to TRBD1. V lost 4 bases and J lost 5; bases outside the gene matches: 2. The CDR3 has 13 residues. Germline V lookup: CDR1 KGHSH, CDR2 LQKENI.

The rearrangement joins TRBV2 to TRBJ2-4, with D possibly matching TRBD2 (5 bases). Trimming took off 6 bases at V and 8 bases at J, with 11 bases between the two ends. The CDR3 is 12 residues long. Germline values: CDR1 SNHLY, CDR2 FYNNEI. The CDR3 region has the DNA TGTGCCAGCAGGGGGAGATTGGACATTCAGTACTTC. Encoded protein: CASRGRLDIQYF.

The rearrangement uses TRBV2 and TRBJ2-7, with D hard to call. This CDR3 has 14 amino acids. CDR1 and CDR2 from the germline V gene are SNHLY and FYNNEI. Between the trimmed V and J ends, which lost 3 bases and 2 bases, there was a span of 11 bases. CDR3: CASSEGRLTYEQYF. The DNA for the CDR3 is TGTGCCAGCAGTGAGGGCAGGTTGACCTACGAGCAGTACTTC.

V gene TRBV10-3 combines with J gene TRBJ2-7; D ambiguous. CDR3 length: 14 residues. V was clipped by 5 bases and J by 1 base, with 12 bases between them. The germline CDR1 and CDR2 sequences are ENHRY and SYGVKD. The chain's CDR3 is CAISYSQPSYEQYF. CDR3 bases: TGTGCCATCAGTTACAGCCAGCCTTCCTACGAGCAGTACTTC.